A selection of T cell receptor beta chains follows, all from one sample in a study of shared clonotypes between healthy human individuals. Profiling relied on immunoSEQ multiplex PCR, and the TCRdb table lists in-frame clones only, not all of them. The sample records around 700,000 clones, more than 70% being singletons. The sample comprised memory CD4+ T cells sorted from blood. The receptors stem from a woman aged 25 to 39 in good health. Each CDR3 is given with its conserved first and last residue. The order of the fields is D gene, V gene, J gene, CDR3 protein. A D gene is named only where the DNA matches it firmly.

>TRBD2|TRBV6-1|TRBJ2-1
CASSRLAGGINEQFF
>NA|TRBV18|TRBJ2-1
CASSRGEDNEQFF
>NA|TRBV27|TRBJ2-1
CASTSRRAGEQFF
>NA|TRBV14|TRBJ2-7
CASSQGQTYLYEQYF
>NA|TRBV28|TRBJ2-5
CASAVSGGRGTQYF
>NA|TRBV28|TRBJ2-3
CASSPISQGKLGTDTQYF
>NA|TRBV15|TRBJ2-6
CATSRDVGSALEGGANVLTF
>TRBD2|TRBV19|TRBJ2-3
CASSETSGSFTDTQYF
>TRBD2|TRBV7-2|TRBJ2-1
CASSLRVLAGGGNEQFF
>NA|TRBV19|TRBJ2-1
CASTSIVGALGSYNEQFF
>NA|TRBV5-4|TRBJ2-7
CASSLAAGSSYEQYF
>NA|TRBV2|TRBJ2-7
CASSEYGYEQYF
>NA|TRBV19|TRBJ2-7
CASSISGRAGLYEQYF
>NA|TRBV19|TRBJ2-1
CASSSGYNEQFF
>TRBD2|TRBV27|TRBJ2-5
CASSLLSGRVGETQYF
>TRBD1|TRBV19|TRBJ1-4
CASSNTGGNEKLFF
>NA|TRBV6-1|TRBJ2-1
CASNGVGSYEQFF
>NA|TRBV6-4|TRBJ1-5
CASSGGVDQPQHF
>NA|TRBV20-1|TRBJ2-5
CSARDHRTQYF
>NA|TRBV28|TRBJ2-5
CASSLSSTKTQYF
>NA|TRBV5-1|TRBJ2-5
CASREASETQYF
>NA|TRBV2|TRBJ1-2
CASGGDYGYTF
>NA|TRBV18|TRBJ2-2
CASLPSGPRELFF
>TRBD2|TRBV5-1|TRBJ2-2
CASSHGLALTSNTGELFF
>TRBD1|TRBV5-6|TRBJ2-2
CASSWGTGFYTGELFF
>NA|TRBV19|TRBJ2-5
CASSLRTSQETQYF
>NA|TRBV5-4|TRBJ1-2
CASSQGDYGYTF
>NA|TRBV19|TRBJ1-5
CASTVGDIDNQPQHF
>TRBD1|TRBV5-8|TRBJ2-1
CASRFYGTASYNEQFF
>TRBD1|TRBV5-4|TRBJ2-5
CASSSGQKETQYF
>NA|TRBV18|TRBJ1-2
CASSPGGALLNGGYTF
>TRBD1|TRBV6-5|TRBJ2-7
CASGRDRGYEQYF
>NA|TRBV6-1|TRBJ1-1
CASSEIGTVTEAFF
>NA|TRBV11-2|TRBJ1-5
CASSAQKVGYSNQPQHF
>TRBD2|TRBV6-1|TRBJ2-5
CASRESGGIETQYF
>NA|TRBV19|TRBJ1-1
CASSIQMANTEAFF
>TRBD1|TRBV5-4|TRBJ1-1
CASSLQDRGSTEAFF
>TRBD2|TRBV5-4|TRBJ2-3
CASSSLKRGRTDTQYF
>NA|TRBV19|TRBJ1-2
CASSTPTGLLNYGYTF
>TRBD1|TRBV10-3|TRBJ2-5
CAISPGGTGGPETQYF
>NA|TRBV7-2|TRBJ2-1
CASSLSGGLGAYNEQFF
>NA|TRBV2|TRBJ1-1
CARVQGMNTEAFF